Sequencing of this TCR beta chain was carried out in a study of liver allograft versus peripheral blood T cells (dated by TCRdb to 2018 to 2021). Regarding the study in general: T cell receptor repertoires present within transplanted livers were compared with repertoires in the peripheral blood of liver transplant recipients. Results the study describes overall, beyond this receptor: The T cell receptor repertoires within liver allografts were reported to be different from the T cell receptor repertoires detected in peripheral blood.

The data were produced on an Illumina MiSeq. In-frame beta chains were kept once TCRdb had trimmed the public reads at Q25 with fastp and called clones with MiXCR. Rows are combined by CDR3 protein, so each entry shows the most common genes and DNA. The sample includes about 7,900 distinct CDR3 sequences, with under 20% observed a single time. Jointly, the top ten make up around 23% of the sample. This clonotype is deemed medium-sized (0.01 to 0.1%). Which antigen it targets is not known. No much larger clonotype is one base removed from it; base qualities were not supplied. The CDR3 holds 13 amino acids from the cysteine to the phenylalanine. The only DNA kept is the CDR3, 39 bases in frame from the first base. CDR1 and CDR2, looked up from the germline V gene, are SQVTM and ANQGSEA. Relative to germline, V is missing 6 bases and J is missing 5 bases, with 9 bases of the junction outside any gene match.

This sequence uses TRBV29-1 and TRBJ1-2, with 7 central nucleotides matching TRBD1. This receptor was taken from a human patient who had a liver transplant. Donor T cells from the graft may be present among the T cells after a transplant. The CDR3 protein is CSVHTGVLYGYTF. The sequenced DNA: TGCAGCGTCCATACAGGGGTTCTATATGGCTACACCTTC.